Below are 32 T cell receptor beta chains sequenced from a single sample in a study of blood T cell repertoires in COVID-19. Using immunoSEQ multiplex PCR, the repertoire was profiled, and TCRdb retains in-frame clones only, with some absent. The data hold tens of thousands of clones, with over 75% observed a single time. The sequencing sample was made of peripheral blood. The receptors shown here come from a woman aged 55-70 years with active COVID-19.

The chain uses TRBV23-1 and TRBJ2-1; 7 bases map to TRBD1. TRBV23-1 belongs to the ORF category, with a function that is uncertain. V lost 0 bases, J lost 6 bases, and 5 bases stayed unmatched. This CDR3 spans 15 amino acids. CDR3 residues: CASSQSSNRGNEQFF. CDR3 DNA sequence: TGCGCCAGCAGTCAATCTTCCAACAGGGGCAATGAGCAGTTCTTC.

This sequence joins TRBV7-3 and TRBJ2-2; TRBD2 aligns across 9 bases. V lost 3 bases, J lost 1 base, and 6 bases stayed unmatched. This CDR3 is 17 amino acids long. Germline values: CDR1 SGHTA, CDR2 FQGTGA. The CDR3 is CASSFHPAGGNTGELFF. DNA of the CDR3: TGTGCCAGCAGCTTCCACCCAGCGGGAGGGAACACCGGGGAGCTGTTTTTT.

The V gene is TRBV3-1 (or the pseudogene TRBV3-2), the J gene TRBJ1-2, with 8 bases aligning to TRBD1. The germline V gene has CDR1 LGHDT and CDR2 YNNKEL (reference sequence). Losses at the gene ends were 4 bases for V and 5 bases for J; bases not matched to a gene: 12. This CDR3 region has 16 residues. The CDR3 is CASSPARGRGQYGYTF. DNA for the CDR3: TGTGCCAGCAGCCCCGCCCGGGGCAGGGGGCAATATGGCTACACCTTC.

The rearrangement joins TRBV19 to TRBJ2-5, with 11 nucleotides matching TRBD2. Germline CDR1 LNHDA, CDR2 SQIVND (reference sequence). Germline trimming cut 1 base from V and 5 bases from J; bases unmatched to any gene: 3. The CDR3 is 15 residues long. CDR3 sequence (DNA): TGTGCCAGTAGTATAGGACTAGCGGGGAAGGAGACCCAGTACTTC. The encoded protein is CASSIGLAGKETQYF.

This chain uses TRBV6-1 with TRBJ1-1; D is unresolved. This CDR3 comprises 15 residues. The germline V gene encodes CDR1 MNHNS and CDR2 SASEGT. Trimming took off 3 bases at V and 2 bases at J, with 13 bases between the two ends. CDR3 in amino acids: CASSDPGLLNTEAFF. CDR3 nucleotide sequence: TGTGCCAGCAGTGATCCCGGACTCTTAAACACTGAAGCTTTCTTT.

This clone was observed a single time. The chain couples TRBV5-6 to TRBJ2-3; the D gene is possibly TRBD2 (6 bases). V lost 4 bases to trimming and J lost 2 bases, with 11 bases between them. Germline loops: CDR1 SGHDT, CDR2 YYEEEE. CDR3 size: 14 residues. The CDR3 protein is CASSRGTDTDTQYF. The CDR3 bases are TGTGCCAGCAGCCGCGGGACTGACACAGATACGCAGTATTTT.

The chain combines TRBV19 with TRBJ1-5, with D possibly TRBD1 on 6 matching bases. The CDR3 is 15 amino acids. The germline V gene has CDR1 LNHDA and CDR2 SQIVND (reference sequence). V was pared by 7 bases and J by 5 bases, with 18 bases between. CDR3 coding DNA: TGTGCCAGTAACCGCTGGACAGCGGGGGATCAGCCCCAGCATTTT. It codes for CASNRWTAGDQPQHF. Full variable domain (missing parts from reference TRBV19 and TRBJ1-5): DGGITQSPKYLFRKEGQNVTLSCEQNLNHDAMYWYRQDPGQGLRLIYYSQIVNDFQKGDIAEGYSVSREKKESFPLTVTSAQKNPTAFYLCASNRWTAGDQPQHFGDGTRLSIL.

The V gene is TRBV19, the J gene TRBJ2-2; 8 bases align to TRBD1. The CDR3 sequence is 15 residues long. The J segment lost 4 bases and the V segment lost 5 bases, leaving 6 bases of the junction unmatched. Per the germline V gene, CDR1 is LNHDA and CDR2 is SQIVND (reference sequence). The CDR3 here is CASSLRTGPTGELFF. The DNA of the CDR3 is TGTGCCAGTAGTCTCAGGACAGGGCCCACCGGGGAGCTGTTTTTT.

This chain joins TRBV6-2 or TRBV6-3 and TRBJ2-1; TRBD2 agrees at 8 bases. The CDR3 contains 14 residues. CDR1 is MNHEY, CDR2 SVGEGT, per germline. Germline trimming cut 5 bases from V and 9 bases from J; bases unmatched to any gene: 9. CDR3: CASSRGGQGIEQFF. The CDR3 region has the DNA TGTGCCAGCAGTCGGGGGGGCCAAGGTATTGAGCAGTTCTTC.

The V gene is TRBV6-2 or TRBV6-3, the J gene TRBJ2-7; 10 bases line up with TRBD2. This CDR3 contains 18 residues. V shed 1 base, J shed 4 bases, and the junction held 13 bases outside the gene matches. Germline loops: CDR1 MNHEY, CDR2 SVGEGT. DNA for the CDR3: TGTGCCAGCAGTTACTACTCTCGGCCTAGCGGGAGTATGTACGAGCAGTACTTC. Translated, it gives CASSYYSRPSGSMYEQYF.

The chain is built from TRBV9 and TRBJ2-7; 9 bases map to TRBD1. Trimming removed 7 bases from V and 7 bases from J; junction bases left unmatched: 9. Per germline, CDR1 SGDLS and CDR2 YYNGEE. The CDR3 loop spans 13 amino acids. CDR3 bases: TGTGCCAGCGGGGGGACAGGGCCGAGGGAGCAGTACTTC. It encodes CASGGTGPREQYF.

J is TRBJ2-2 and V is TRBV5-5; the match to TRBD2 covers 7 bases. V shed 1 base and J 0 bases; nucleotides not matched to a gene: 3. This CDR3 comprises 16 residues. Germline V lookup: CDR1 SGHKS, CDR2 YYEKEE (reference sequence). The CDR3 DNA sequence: TGTGCCAGCAGCTTGTTTGCGGGGGCGAACACCGGGGAGCTGTTTTTT. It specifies CASSLFAGANTGELFF.

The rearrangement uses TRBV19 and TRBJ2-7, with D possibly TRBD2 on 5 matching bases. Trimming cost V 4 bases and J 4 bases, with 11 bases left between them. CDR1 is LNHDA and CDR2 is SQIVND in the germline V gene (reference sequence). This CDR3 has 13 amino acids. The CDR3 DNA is TGTGCCAGTAGTAGTGGGCGGGTTTACGAGCAGTACTTC. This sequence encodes CASSSGRVYEQYF.

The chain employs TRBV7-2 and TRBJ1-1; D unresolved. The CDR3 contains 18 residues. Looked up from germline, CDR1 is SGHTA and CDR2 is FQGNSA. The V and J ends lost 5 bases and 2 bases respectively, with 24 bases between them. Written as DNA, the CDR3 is TGTGCCAGCAGCCCCCTATGGGGAGGAATGGACTTAAACACTGAAGCTTTCTTT. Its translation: CASSPLWGGMDLNTEAFF.

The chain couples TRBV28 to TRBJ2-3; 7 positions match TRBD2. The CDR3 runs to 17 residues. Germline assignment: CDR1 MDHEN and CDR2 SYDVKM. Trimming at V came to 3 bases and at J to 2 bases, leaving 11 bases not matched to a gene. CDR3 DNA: TGTGCCAGCAGTTTGAATCGAGGGAGCGGGATCACAGATACGCAGTATTTT. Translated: CASSLNRGSGITDTQYF.

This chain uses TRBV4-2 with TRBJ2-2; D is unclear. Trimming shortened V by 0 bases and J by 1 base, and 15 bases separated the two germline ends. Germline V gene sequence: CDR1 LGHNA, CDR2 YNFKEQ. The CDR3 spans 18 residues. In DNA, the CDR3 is TGTGCCAGCAGCCAAGATTTCTATCGAACAGTGAACACCGGGGAGCTGTTTTTT. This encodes CASSQDFYRTVNTGELFF.

The CDR3 reads CASSFDLSGYGYTF. In nucleotides, the CDR3 is TGCGCCAGCAGCTTTGATCTAAGTGGCTATGGCTACACCTTC. The V call is TRBV5-1, the J call TRBJ1-2; no definite D call. This CDR3 comprises 14 residues. The germline V and J ends were trimmed by 2 bases and 4 bases, with 12 bases remaining between them. Looked up from germline, CDR1 is SGHRS and CDR2 is YFSETQ.

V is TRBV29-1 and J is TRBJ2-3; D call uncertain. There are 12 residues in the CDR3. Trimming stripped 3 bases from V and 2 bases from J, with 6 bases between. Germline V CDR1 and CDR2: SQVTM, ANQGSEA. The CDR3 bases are TGCAGCGTTGACAGGTCCACAGATACGCAGTATTTT. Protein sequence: CSVDRSTDTQYF.

This CDR3 reads CASSPPERGVEEQYF. The CDR3, as DNA: TGTGCCAGCTCACCACCTGAGCGGGGAGTAGAAGAGCAGTACTTC. The chain carries TRBV18 and TRBJ2-7, with 7 positions matching TRBD2. This CDR3 is built from 15 residues. The V gene's germline CDR1 is KGHSH and CDR2 LQKENI. V shed 0 bases and J 7 bases; nucleotides not matched to a gene: 9.

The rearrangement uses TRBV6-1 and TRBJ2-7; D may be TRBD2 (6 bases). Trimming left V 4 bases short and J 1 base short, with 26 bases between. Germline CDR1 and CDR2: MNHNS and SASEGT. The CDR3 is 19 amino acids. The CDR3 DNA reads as TGTGCCAGCAGTGGCCTCATCCGCGGCTTACTAGCCCTGTCCTACGAGCAGTACTTC. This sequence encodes CASSGLIRGLLALSYEQYF.

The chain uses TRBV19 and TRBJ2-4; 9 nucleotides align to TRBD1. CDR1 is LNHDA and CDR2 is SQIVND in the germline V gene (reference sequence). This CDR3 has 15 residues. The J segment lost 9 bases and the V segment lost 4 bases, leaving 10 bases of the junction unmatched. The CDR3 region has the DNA TGTGCCAGTAGTACCACAGGGGGCGATACGGGCATTCAGTACTTC. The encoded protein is CASSTTGGDTGIQYF.

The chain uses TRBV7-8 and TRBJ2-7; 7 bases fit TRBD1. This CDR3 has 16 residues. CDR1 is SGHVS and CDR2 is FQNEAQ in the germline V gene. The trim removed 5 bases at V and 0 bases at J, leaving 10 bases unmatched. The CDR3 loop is CASSPHDRVSSYEQYF. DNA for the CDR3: TGTGCCAGCAGCCCCCACGACAGGGTTAGCTCCTACGAGCAGTACTTC.

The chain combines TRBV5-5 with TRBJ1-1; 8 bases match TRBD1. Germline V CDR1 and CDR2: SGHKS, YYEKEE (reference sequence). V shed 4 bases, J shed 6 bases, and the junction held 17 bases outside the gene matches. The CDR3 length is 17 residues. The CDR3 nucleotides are TGTGCCAGCAGCAACCCCCGGCAGGGGGCGAAAATCGCTGAAGCTTTCTTT. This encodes CASSNPRQGAKIAEAFF.

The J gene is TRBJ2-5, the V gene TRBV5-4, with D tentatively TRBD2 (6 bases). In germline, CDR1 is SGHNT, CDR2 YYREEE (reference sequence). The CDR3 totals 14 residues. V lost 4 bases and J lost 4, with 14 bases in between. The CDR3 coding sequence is TGTGCCAGCAGCCTACGGAGGGCGGGAGAGACCCAGTACTTC. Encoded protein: CASSLRRAGETQYF.

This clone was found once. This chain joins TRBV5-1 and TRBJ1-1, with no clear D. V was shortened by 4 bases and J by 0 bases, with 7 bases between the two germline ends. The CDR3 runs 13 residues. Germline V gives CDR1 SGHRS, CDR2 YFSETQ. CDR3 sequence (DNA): TGCGCCAGCAGCCCGTACATGAACACTGAAGCTTTCTTT. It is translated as CASSPYMNTEAFF.

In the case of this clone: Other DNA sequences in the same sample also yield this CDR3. The CDR3 loop reads CASSGLENIQYF. CDR3 DNA: TGTGCCAGCAGTGGCCTGGAAAACATTCAGTACTTC. This rearrangement joins TRBV12-3 or TRBV12-4 to TRBJ2-4; D is undetermined. This CDR3 contains 12 residues. Trimming removed 5 bases from V and 5 bases from J, with 7 bases in between.

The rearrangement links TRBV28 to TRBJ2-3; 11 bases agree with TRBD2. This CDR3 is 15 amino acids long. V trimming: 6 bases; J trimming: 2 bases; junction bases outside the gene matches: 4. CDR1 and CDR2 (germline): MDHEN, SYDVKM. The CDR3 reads CASSLAGGSTDTQYF. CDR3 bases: TGTGCCAGCAGCTTAGCGGGAGGGTCCACAGATACGCAGTATTTT.

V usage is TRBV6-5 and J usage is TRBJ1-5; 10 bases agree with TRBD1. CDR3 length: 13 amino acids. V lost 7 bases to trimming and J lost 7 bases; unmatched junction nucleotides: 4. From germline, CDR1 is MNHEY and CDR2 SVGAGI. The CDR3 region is CASKTGGWQPQHF. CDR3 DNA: TGTGCCAGCAAGACAGGGGGCTGGCAGCCCCAGCATTTT.

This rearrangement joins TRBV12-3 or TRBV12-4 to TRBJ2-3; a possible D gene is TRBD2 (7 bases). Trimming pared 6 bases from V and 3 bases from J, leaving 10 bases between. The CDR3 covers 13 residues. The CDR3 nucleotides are TGTGCCAGCAGGAGGGGGGGAACAGATACGCAGTATTTT. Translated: CASRRGGTDTQYF.

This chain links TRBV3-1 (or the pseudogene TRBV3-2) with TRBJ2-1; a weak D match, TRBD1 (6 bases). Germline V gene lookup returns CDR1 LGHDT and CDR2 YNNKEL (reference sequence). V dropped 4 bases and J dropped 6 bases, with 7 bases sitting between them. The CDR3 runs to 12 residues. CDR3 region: CASSRGGNEQFF. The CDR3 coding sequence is TGTGCCAGCAGCCGAGGGGGCAATGAGCAGTTCTTC.

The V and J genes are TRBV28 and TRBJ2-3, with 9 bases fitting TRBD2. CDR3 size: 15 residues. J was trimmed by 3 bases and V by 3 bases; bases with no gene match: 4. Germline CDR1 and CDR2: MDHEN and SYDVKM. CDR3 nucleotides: TGTGCCAGCAGTTTTGCGGGAGGGCCAACAGATACGCAGTATTTT. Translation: CASSFAGGPTDTQYF.

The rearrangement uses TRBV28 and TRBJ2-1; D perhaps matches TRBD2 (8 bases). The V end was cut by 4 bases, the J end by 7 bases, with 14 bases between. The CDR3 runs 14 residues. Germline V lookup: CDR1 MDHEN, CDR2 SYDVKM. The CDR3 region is CASSSGGLVNEQFF. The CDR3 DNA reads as TGTGCCAGCAGTTCAGGGGGACTAGTGAATGAGCAGTTCTTC.